The entry below describes one T cell receptor beta chain. The antigen is not known. Libraries were prepared by immunoSEQ multiplex PCR; TCRdb keeps only in-frame clonotypes and omits some of them. The sample includes tens of thousands of clones, 83% of them seen just once. This record comes from a study of T cell responses to AZD1222 COVID-19 vaccine. Study observations and caveats: It was only after the peak T cell response that any repertoires were sampled. Vaccine-related CD4 TCRs covered spike, predominating at 160-218 and 743-854. The donor group comprised mostly white British people and more females; the analysis possibly underestimated clonal diversity.

Looked up from germline, CDR1 is SNHLY and CDR2 is FYNNEI. V was trimmed by 2 bases and J by 3 bases, leaving 11 bases between them. The CDR3 is 14 amino acids. The chain links TRBV2 to TRBJ2-7, with D perhaps matching TRBD1 or TRBD2 (5 bases each). The clonotype comes from an adult in good health. Sequenced material: peripheral blood, taken on day 0 of AZD1222 vaccination. In DNA, the CDR3 is TGTGCCAGCAGTGAACAGGGACCGCTCTACGAGCAGTACTTC. Translating it yields CASSEQGPLYEQYF.